This T cell receptor beta chain came from a study of blood T cell repertoires in COVID-19. Study context: Whether acute or convalescent, the COVID-19 samples came from the United States, Italy and Spain. From T cells, B-cell-depleted T cells, or PBMCs came the material, which was cDNA or gDNA.

The germline gives CDR1 MNHEY, CDR2 SVGEGT. The CDR3 length is 19 residues. With 0 bases removed from V and 6 bases from J, the gap between germline ends came to 27 bases. Per the authors' pipeline: By means of reference gene primer amplification, nucleated cell counts were estimated. Measured with immunoSEQ multiplex PCR; TCRdb has only the in-frame clones, and not every one. Clone size and V and J calls were adopted from that table, with D and trimming inferred from the DNA. The sample records some 250,000 clones, approximately 82% being singletons. This receptor was identified in a man older than 75 with acute or convalescent COVID-19. The chain recombines TRBV6-2 or TRBV6-3 with TRBJ2-7, with D perhaps matching TRBD1 (7 bases). The specimen sequenced was peripheral blood. The CDR3 region has the DNA TGTGCCAGCAGTTACTCGCAGGGGGGCCGTCTGCTACAGCCCCGCGAGCAGTACTTC. Protein sequence: CASSYSQGGRLLQPREQYF.